This TCR beta chain was identified in a study of blood T cell repertoires in COVID-19. Profiled with immunoSEQ multiplex PCR; TCRdb holds only in-frame clones, not every one. The table has 450,000 to 500,000 clones, about nine tenths seen once; the top ten hold under 9.5%. Clinical histories supplied by participants themselves formed the basis of cohort assignment. The TCR was taken from a woman aged 60-75 years who had recovered from COVID-19. Sequenced: PBMCs or T cells enriched from blood (not recorded which).

CDR3 DNA sequence: TGTGCCATCAACCTCGACAGGGCGAACACCGGGGAGCTGTTTTTT. Protein product: CAINLDRANTGELFF. The J gene is TRBJ2-2, the V gene TRBV10-3, with 7 bases aligning to TRBD1. V lost 7 bases to trimming and J lost 0 bases; unmatched junction nucleotides: 5. Germline lookup yields CDR1 ENHRY and CDR2 SYGVKD. The CDR3 contains 15 residues.